This is a list of T cell receptor beta chains from one sample in a study of T cell repertoires in cytomegalovirus infection. MiXCR, run by TCRdb on the reads, gives a single entry per CDR3 protein. The table records under 600,000 distinct CDR3 sequences, 15% to 20% of them present only once. The source material was CD8+ T cells from PBMCs. The receptor source for this set is a human donor in good health (CMV status not recorded). Some clones in this sample may be carry-over from other donors' samples. Each CDR3 is given with its conserved first and last residue. D genes are given only for firm matches. Part of the rows lack a size; the others show once, few, many or a class for expanded clones.

cdr3_length | d_call | j_call | v_call | clone_size | cdr3_nt | cdr3_aa
16 | TRBD2 | TRBJ2-3 | TRBV7-6 | . | TGTGCCAGCAGCACCTCTAGCGGGGGGGTGACAGATACGCAGTATTTT | CASSTSSGGVTDTQYF
16 | . | TRBJ1-3 | TRBV7-6 | many | TGTGCCAGCAGCCGGGGGGGTGGACTCTCTGGAAACACCATATATTTT | CASSRGGGLSGNTIYF
15 | TRBD1 | TRBJ2-3 | TRBV7-9 | many | TGTGCCAGCAGCTTTCGGGACAGGTTCACAGATACGCAGTATTTT | CASSFRDRFTDTQYF
15 | TRBD2 | TRBJ2-1 | TRBV7-4 | . | TGTGCCAGCAGTCGGCCGGGACTAGGGGGGAATGAGCAGTTCTTC | CASSRPGLGGNEQFF
14 | . | TRBJ1-5 | TRBV27 | few | TGTGCCAGCAGCCCCACCCACGGCAATCAGCCCCAGCATTTT | CASSPTHGNQPQHF
13 | . | TRBJ1-1 | TRBV11-2 | . | TGTGCCAGCAGCCGCAGGGACTCCCACGAAGCTTTCTTT | CASSRRDSHEAFF
14 | TRBD1 | TRBJ2-7 | TRBV28 | . | TGTGCCAGCAGTTTGGGTGGGACAGGTCACGAGCAGTACTTC | CASSLGGTGHEQYF
13 | TRBD2 | TRBJ2-1 | TRBV7-6 | many | TGTGCCAGCAGCACCGGGGGGTTGGGTGAGCAGTTCTTC | CASSTGGLGEQFF
16 | TRBD1 | TRBJ1-5 | TRBV12-3/TRBV12-4 | many | TGTGCCAGCAGTTTAGGTTGGGACAGAGAAAGTCAGCCCCAGCATTTT | CASSLGWDRESQPQHF
17 | TRBD2 | TRBJ2-1 | TRBV5-1 | . | TGCGCCAGCAGCTCGGGACTAGCGGACCCTGATTTCAATGAGCAGTTCTTC | CASSSGLADPDFNEQFF
13 | . | TRBJ2-5 | TRBV7-7 | many | TGTGCTAGCAGCCCCAGGAGGACGGAGACCCAGTACTTC | CASSPRRTETQYF
13 | . | TRBJ2-3 | TRBV4-2 | many | TGTGCCAGCAGCGGTTCTTCAGCAGATACGCAGTATTTT | CASSGSSADTQYF
17 | TRBD2 | TRBJ2-7 | TRBV7-2 | many | TGTGCCAGCAGCTTAGCATTACTAGCGGAGGGAGAATACGAGCAGTACTTC | CASSLALLAEGEYEQYF
15 | . | TRBJ2-3 | TRBV7-9 | many | TGTGCCAGCAGCTATCGGGGGGCCCGCGGAGATACGCAGTATTTT | CASSYRGARGDTQYF
15 | . | TRBJ2-5 | TRBV6-5 | . | TGTGCCAGCAGTTACGGGGCTGGGGCTTTTGAGACCCAGTACTTC | CASSYGAGAFETQYF
12 | . | TRBJ2-1 | TRBV6-2/TRBV6-3 | few | TGTGCCAGCAGTTACGGCCGACATGAGCAGTTCTTC | CASSYGRHEQFF
14 | . | TRBJ2-7 | TRBV6-2/TRBV6-3 | . | TGTGCCAGCAGTCCTCCGGGCGGAGCCTACGAGCAGTACTTC | CASSPPGGAYEQYF
12 | . | TRBJ2-5 | TRBV7-6 | many | TGTGCCAGCAGCTCACGGAAAGAGACCCAGTACTTC | CASSSRKETQYF
18 | TRBD1 | TRBJ2-1 | TRBV12-3/TRBV12-4 | . | TGTGCCAGCAGGCATGGGACAGGGCCTCATTACTCCTACAATGAGCAGTTCTTC | CASRHGTGPHYSYNEQFF
15 | TRBD2 | TRBJ2-1 | TRBV7-3 | . | TGTGCCAGCAGCCCGTCGGGGGGGAGGGCCGATGAGCAGTTCTTC | CASSPSGGRADEQFF
16 | . | TRBJ1-5 | TRBV4-2 | . | TGTGCCAGCAGCCTAGTGGGGGGCGACGTCAATCAGCCCCAGCATTTT | CASSLVGGDVNQPQHF
18 | TRBD2 | TRBJ2-2 | TRBV4-2 | once | TGTGCCAGCAGCCAAGGCCAGAGTAGGCGGGAGCGTACCGGGGAGCTGTTTTTT | CASSQGQSRRERTGELFF
15 | TRBD1 | TRBJ1-1 | TRBV12-3/TRBV12-4 | . | TGTGCCAGCAGTTCAGTAGGGCCAGGGGGTACTGAAGCTTTCTTT | CASSSVGPGGTEAFF
14 | . | TRBJ2-3 | TRBV7-6 | many | TGTGCCAGCAGCTTATCTTTTGGCACAGATACGCAGTATTTT | CASSLSFGTDTQYF
16 | TRBD2 | TRBJ2-1 | TRBV10-3 | few | TGTGCCATCAGCGAGGGGCTAGCGGACCCCTACAATGAGCAGTTCTTC | CAISEGLADPYNEQFF
14 | TRBD2 | TRBJ2-1 | TRBV6-1 | few | TGTGCCGGATGGGGCGGCGGGAGGGCAAATGAGCAGTTCTTC | CAGWGGGRANEQFF
15 | TRBD1 | TRBJ1-2 | TRBV7-2 | many | TGTGCCAGCAGCCACGGACAGGGAAGAAGACCTGGCTACACCTTC | CASSHGQGRRPGYTF
16 | . | TRBJ2-2 | TRBV28 | many | TGTGCCAGCAGTTCCAACTTTTGGCTAGGCACCGGGGAGCTGTTTTTT | CASSSNFWLGTGELFF
14 | . | TRBJ1-2 | TRBV12-3/TRBV12-4 | many | TGTGCCAGCAGTTTAGCGTCATATACCTATGGCTACACCTTC | CASSLASYTYGYTF
16 | . | TRBJ1-5 | TRBV20-1 | . | TGCAGTGCTAGAGACCCGGGAGAGCATAGCAATCAGCCCCAGCATTTT | CSARDPGEHSNQPQHF
19 | TRBD1 | TRBJ2-1 | TRBV6-6 | few | TGTGCCAGCAGGGGGGCAGGTCCGGGATCGACAGGGGTTTTGGTTGAGCAGTTCTTC | CASRGAGPGSTGVLVEQFF
16 | TRBD2 | TRBJ2-2 | TRBV6-2/TRBV6-3 | few | TGTACCTGCGGGACTAGCGGTTCCACGAACACCGGGGAGCTGTTTTTT | CTCGTSGSTNTGELFF
15 | . | TRBJ2-1 | TRBV20-1 | few | TGCAGTGCTAGATCCCGACCTAGCTCCTACAATGAGCAGTTCTTC | CSARSRPSSYNEQFF
14 | . | TRBJ1-4 | TRBV4-1 | . | TGTGTCAGCAGCCCCGTGGGGGAGGATGAAAAACTGTTTTTT | CVSSPVGEDEKLFF
17 | . | TRBJ1-1 | TRBV20-1 | few | TGCAGTGCTAGCAGAGTAACAGTGGAACACTCGAACACTGAAGCTTTCTTT | CSASRVTVEHSNTEAFF
14 | . | TRBJ2-7 | TRBV28 | . | TGTGCCAGCAGTGAGGACGATAGCTCCTACGAGCAGTACTTC | CASSEDDSSYEQYF
17 | TRBD2 | TRBJ2-5 | TRBV7-9 | many | TGTGCCAGCAGCTCAGGGACTAGCGGGATTGTGCAAGAGACCCAGTACTTC | CASSSGTSGIVQETQYF
14 | . | TRBJ1-5 | TRBV27 | . | TGTGCCAGCAGTTTAAATTCGGGGTACCAGCCCCAGCATTTT | CASSLNSGYQPQHF
17 | TRBD2 | TRBJ2-1 | TRBV6-5 | few | TGTGCCAGCAGTTACGTAGCGGGGGCGCGCTCCTACAATGAGCAGTTCTTC | CASSYVAGARSYNEQFF
14 | . | TRBJ1-6 | TRBV10-2 | . | TGCGCCAGCAGTGAAGTGGCAGCTAATTCACCCCTCCACTTT | CASSEVAANSPLHF
13 | . | TRBJ2-1 | TRBV18 | . | TGTGCCAGCTCACCAAGCCACGACAATGAGCAGTTCTTC | CASSPSHDNEQFF
12 | . | TRBJ2-1 | TRBV30 | . | TGTGCCTGGAGTCTAGCGAAGAATGAGCAGTTCTTC | CAWSLAKNEQFF
13 | TRBD1 | TRBJ2-7 | TRBV29-1 | few | TGCAGCGTTCGCACACAGACAGGGCTCGAGCAGTACTTC | CSVRTQTGLEQYF
20 | TRBD1 | TRBJ1-5 | TRBV20-1 | few | TGCAGTGCTAGAGATTACGGCCCGGGACAGGGGGATTATAGCAATCAGCCCCAGCATTTT | CSARDYGPGQGDYSNQPQHF
13 | . | TRBJ2-1 | TRBV7-9 | few | TGTGCCAGCAGCCAGATGCCAGACAATGAGCAGTTCTTC | CASSQMPDNEQFF
13 | . | TRBJ2-3 | TRBV12-3/TRBV12-4 | . | TGTGCCCTCAAGGGCAGAAGCACAGATACGCAGTATTTT | CALKGRSTDTQYF
14 | . | TRBJ2-2 | TRBV7-9 | . | TGTGCCAGCAGCTTAGTCTCCACTACGGGGGAGCTGTTTTTT | CASSLVSTTGELFF